Below are 3 T cell receptor beta chains sequenced from a single sample in a study of response to subunit inactivated influenza vaccine. TCRdb re-called the RT-PCR reads through MiXCR, storing one row per CDR3 protein. The sample records 800,000 to 1,000,000 distinct CDR3 sequences, 21% being singletons. The input for sequencing was PBMCs from blood, taken 5 days after vaccination. These receptors all come from a man in his fifties who received an inactivated influenza vaccine.

This clonotype has a handful of counts. The J gene is TRBJ2-3, the V gene TRBV7-9, with 9 bases fitting TRBD2. The CDR3 is made up of 16 amino acids. The ends lost 2 bases at V and 2 bases at J; junction bases unmatched: 5. The V gene's germline CDR1 is SEHNR and CDR2 FQNEAQ (reference sequence). CDR3 in DNA: TGTGCCAGCAGCTTATTAGCGGGAGCCCTCACAGATACGCAGTATTTT. It yields the protein CASSLLAGALTDTQYF.

Many counts were recorded for this clonotype. The V call is TRBV18, the J call TRBJ2-1, with TRBD1 as a possible D gene (5 bases). CDR1 and CDR2 from the germline V gene are KGHSH and LQKENI. V lost 8 bases and J lost 4, with 12 bases in between. The CDR3 has 13 amino acids. The CDR3 region has the DNA TGTGCCAGCAGCCCTACAGGATACAATGAGCAGTTCTTC. Translating gives CASSPTGYNEQFF.

This sequence joins TRBV7-9 and TRBJ2-5; TRBD1 might be the D (6 bases). The V and J ends lost 5 bases and 2 bases respectively, with 18 bases between them. The CDR3 sequence is 16 residues long. The germline V gene has CDR1 SEHNR and CDR2 FQNEAQ (reference sequence). The CDR3 reads CASSQIGDGTQETQYF. In nucleotides, the CDR3 is TGTGCCAGCAGCCAAATCGGGGACGGGACACAAGAGACCCAGTACTTC.